Sequencing of this TCR beta chain was carried out in a study of Ad26.COV2.S vaccination and SARS-CoV-2 variants. On the study more broadly: Donor was in the COV1001 Ad26.COV2.S trial arm. Ad26.COV2.S was injected intramuscularly once or twice, 56 days apart.

Described treatment: over 15 received Ad26.COV2.S at low or high dose, single or two shots; 5 received placebo; per-sample allocation not given. Specimens were obtained on day 63 following the first vaccine or placebo injection. The shot given was an Ad26 vector that makes Wuhan-strain SARS-CoV-2 spike. Assay: immunoSEQ multiplex PCR; the TCRdb copy retains only in-frame clones and omits some. The repertoire has around 320,000 clones, around 87% of them found once; the top ten carry 3.4%. V dropped 6 bases and J dropped 4; count of bases not matched to a gene: 9. Germline values: CDR1 LNHDA, CDR2 SQIVND (reference sequence). The CDR3 totals 15 residues.

This chain connects TRBV19 to TRBJ1-5, with 7 bases fitting TRBD1. This sequence was found in a person aged 18 to 59 who received the Ad26.COV2.S COVID-19 vaccine or a placebo. The sample consisted of peripheral blood, taken in a trial of Ad26.COV2.S vaccine versus placebo. The CDR3 loop is CASSLDRVANQPQHF. The CDR3 nucleotides read TGTGCCAGTAGCCTTGACAGGGTCGCAAATCAGCCCCAGCATTTT.